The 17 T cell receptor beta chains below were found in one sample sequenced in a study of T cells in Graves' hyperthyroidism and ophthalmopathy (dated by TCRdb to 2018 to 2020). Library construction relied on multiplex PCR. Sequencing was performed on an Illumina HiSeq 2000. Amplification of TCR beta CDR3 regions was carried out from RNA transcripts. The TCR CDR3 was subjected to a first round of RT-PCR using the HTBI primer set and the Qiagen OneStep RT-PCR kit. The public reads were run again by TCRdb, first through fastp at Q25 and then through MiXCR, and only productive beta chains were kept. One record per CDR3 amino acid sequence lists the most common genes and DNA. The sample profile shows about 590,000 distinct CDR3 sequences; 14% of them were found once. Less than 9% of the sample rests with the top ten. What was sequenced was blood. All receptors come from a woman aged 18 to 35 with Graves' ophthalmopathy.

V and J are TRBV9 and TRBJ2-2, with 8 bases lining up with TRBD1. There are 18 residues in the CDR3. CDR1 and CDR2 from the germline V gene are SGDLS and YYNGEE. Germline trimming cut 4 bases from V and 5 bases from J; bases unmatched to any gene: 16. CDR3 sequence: CASSPRRRRDRRTGELFF. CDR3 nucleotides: TGTGCCAGCAGCCCTCGGCGGAGGCGGGACAGGCGAACCGGGGAGCTGTTTTTT. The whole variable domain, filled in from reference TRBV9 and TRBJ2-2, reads DSGVTQTPKHLITATGQRVTLRCSPRSGDLSVYWYQQSLDQGLQFLIQYYNGEERAKGNILERFSAQQFPDLHSELNLSSLELGDSALYFCASSPRRRRDRRTGELFFGEGSRLTVL.

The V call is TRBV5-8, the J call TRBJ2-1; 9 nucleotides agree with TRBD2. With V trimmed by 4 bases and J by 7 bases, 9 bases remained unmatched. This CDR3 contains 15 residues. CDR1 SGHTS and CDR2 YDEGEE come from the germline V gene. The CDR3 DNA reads TGTGCCAGCAGCCCCGGGACTAGCAGGGCTAATGAGCAGTTCTTC. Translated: CASSPGTSRANEQFF.

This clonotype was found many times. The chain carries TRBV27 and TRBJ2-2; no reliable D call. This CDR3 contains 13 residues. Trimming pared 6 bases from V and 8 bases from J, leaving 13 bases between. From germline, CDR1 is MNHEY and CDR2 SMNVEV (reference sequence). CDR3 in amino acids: CASRVQPGGELFF. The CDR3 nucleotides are TGTGCCAGCAGAGTTCAACCCGGGGGGGAGCTGTTTTTT.

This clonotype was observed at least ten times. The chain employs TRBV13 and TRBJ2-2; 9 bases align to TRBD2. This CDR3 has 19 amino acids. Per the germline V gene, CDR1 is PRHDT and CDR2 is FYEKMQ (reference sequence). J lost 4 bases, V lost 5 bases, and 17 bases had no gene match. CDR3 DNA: TGTGCCAGCAGCCCAACGGTTGGGACTAGCCGAGAGCTCACCGGGGAGCTGTTTTTT. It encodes CASSPTVGTSRELTGELFF.

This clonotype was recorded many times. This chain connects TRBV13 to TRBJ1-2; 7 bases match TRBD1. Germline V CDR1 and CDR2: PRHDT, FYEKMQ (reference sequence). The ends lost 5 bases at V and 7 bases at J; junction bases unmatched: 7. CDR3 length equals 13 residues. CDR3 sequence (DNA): TGTGCCAGCAGCAGGACAGGTGCTAGTGGCTACACCTTC. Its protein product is CASSRTGASGYTF.

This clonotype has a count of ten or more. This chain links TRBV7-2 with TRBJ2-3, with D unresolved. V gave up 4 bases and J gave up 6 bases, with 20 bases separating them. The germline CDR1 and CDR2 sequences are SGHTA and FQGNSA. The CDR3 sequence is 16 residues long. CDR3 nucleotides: TGTGCCAGCAGCTCATTCCGGTCCCGAGCTTCGGATACGCAGTATTTT. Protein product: CASSSFRSRASDTQYF.

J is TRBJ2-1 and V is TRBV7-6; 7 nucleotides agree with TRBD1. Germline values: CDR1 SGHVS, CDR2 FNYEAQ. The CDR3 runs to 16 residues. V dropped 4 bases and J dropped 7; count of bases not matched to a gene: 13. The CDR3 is CASSSRGQRSGNEQFF. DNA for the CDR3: TGTGCCAGCAGCTCGAGGGGGCAGCGGTCTGGGAATGAGCAGTTCTTC.

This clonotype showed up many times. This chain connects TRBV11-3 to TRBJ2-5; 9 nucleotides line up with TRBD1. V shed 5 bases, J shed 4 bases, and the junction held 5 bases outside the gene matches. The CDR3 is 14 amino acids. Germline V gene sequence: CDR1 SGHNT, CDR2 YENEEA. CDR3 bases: TGTGCCAGCAGCCTCCGGACAGGGGTAGAGACCCAGTACTTC. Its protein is CASSLRTGVETQYF.

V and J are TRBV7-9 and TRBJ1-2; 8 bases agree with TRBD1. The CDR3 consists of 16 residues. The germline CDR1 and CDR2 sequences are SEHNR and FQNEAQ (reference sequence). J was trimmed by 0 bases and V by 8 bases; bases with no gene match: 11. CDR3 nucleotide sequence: TGTGCCAGCTACCATCCTGGACAGGGAGCTAACTATGGCTACACCTTC. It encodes CASYHPGQGANYGYTF.

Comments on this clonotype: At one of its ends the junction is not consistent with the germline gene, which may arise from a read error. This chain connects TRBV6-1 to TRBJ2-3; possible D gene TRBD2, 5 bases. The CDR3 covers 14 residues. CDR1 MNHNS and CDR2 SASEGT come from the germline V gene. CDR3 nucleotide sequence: TGTGCCAGCAGTGACAGTTCTAGCACAGATGCGCAGTATTTT. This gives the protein CASSDSSSTDAQYF.

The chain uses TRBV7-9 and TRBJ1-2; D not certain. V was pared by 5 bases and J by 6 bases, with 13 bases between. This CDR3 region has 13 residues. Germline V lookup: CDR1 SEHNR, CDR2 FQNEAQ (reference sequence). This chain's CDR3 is CASSKNTGNGYTF. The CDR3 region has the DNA TGTGCCAGCAGCAAAAATACGGGGAATGGCTACACCTTC.

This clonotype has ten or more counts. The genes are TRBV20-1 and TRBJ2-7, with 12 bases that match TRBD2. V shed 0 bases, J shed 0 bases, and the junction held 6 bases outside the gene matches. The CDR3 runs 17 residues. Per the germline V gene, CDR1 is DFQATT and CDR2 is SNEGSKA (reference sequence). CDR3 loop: CSARDLTSGRPSYEQYF. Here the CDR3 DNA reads TGCAGTGCTAGAGATCTGACTAGCGGGAGACCCTCCTACGAGCAGTACTTC.

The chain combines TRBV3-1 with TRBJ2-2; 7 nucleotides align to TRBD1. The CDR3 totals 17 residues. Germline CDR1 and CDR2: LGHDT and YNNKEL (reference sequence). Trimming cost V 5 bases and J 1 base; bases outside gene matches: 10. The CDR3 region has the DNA TGTGCCAGCAGCTCCGACCTTTGGGACAGGAACACCGGGGAGCTGTTTTTT. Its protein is CASSSDLWDRNTGELFF.

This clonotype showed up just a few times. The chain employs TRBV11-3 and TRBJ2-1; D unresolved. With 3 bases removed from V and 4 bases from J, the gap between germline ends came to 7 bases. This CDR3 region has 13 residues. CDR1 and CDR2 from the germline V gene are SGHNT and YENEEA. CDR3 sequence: CASSFNIYNEQFF. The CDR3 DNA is TGTGCCAGCAGCTTTAATATTTACAATGAGCAGTTCTTC. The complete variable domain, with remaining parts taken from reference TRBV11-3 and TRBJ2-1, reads EAGVVQSPRYKIIEKKQPVAFWCNPISGHNTLYWYLQNLGQGPELLIRYENEEAVDDSQLPKDRFSAERLKGVDSTLKIQPAELGDSAVYLCASSFNIYNEQFFGPGTRLTVL.

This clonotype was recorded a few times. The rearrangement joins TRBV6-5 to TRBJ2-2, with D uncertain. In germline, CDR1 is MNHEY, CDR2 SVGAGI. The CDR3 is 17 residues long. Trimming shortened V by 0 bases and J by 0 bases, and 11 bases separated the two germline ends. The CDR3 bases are TGTGCCAGCAGTTACTCGATTTGGTCCCCGAACACCGGGGAGCTGTTTTTT. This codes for CASSYSIWSPNTGELFF.

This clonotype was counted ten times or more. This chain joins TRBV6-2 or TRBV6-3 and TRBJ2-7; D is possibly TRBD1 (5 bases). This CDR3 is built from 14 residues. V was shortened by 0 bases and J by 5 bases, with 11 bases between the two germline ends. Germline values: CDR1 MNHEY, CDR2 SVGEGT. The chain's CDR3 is CASSYSPGPNEQYF. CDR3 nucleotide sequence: TGTGCCAGCAGTTACTCTCCAGGGCCCAACGAGCAGTACTTC.

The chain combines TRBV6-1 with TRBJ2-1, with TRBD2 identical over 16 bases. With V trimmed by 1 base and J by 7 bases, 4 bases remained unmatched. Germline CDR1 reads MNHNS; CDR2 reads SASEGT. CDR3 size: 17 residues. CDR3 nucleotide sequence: TGTGCCAGCAGTGAAGGTGGGACTAGCGGGAGGGGGAATGAGCAGTTCTTC. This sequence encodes CASSEGGTSGRGNEQFF.